This T cell receptor (beta chain) was observed in a study of human T cells and chemical hapten exposure. Study conclusions and caveats: TCRs at a frequency above 1 in 1000 stayed unchanged with DPC sensitization.

Unique molecular identifiers were linked by the library to individual cDNA molecules. In the study's own analysis: Sequenced samples showed a median of around 96,000 TCRs each, with counts running from about 20,000 to 690,000. TCRdb redid the calling of the 5' RACE reads with MiXCR, one entry per CDR3 protein. Clone size and V and J calls follow TCRdb, not the original study. The data show about 140,000 distinct CDR3 sequences, around 4.1% seen once. The CDR3 is 13 amino acids. CDR1 and CDR2 (germline): SQVTM, ANQGSEA. Trimming pared 6 bases from V and 1 base from J, leaving 12 bases between. The total RNA was obtained from whole blood that was not fractionated. This clonotype was found many times. Its antigen remains unknown.

V usage is TRBV29-1 and J usage is TRBJ2-5; tentatively, D is TRBD1 (6 bases). This clonotype was obtained from a female donor in good health. In DNA form, the CDR3 reads TGCAGCGTCTTGACAGGCCCCCAAGAGACCCAGTACTTC. This gives the protein CSVLTGPQETQYF.